This TCR beta chain was obtained from a study of blood T cell repertoires in COVID-19. Study summary: Nucleic acid was either cDNA or gDNA, and it came from T cells, B-cell-depleted T cells, or PBMCs.

The CDR3 loop spans 15 amino acids. Germline V gene sequence: CDR1 LGHDT, CDR2 YNNKEL (reference sequence). The V end was cut by 1 base, the J end by 10 bases, with 14 bases between. Clinical histories supplied by participants themselves formed the basis of cohort assignment. Symptom resolution, clearance, or two negative PCRs marked donors in Cohort 3 as recovered. In the study's own analysis: Counts of nucleated cells, estimated from reference gene primer amplification, were obtained. Produced via immunoSEQ multiplex PCR; TCRdb's table is partial and in-frame only. From that table come the V and J calls and clone size; the DNA was used to work out D and trimming. The sample carries a few hundred thousand clones, over 75% recorded once.

The receptor's source is a woman in her 30s who had recovered from COVID-19. V and J are TRBV3-1 (or the pseudogene TRBV3-2) and TRBJ1-6, with no clear D. The sample consisted of PBMCs or T cells enriched from blood (not recorded which). The CDR3, as DNA: TGTGCCAGCAGCCAAGGAGGGAATCAAGGGTCACCCCTCCACTTT. It specifies CASSQGGNQGSPLHF.